The 31 T cell receptor beta chains reported below all come from one sample, sequenced in a study. TRBV12-4/TRBJ1-2 clonotypes were amplified with adaptor-ligated barcode primers. TCRdb called the multiplex PCR reads again in MiXCR, with one record for every CDR3 protein. The table records about 450 distinct CDR3 sequences, roughly a sixth of them present only once. Sequences were obtained from naive CD4+ T cells sorted from blood. Specified subset: naive CD4+ T cells, CD4+CD45RA+CD25-. The receptors derive from a female donor with breast cancer.

This clonotype has a handful of counts. The chain couples TRBV12-3 or TRBV12-4 to TRBJ1-2; 7 bases match TRBD1. V trimming: 5 bases; J trimming: 0 bases; junction bases outside the gene matches: 12. CDR3 length: 17 amino acids. This CDR3 is CASSRRDSYSSNYGYTF. The CDR3 DNA is TGTGCCAGCAGTCGCCGGGACAGCTACTCTTCTAACTATGGCTACACCTTC.

The gene calls are TRBV12-3 or TRBV12-4 and TRBJ1-2, with D unclear. CDR3 size: 12 residues. Trimming cost V 3 bases and J 4 bases, with 6 bases left between them. CDR3 DNA sequence: TGTGCCAGCAGTTTTCATCCCTATGGCTACACCTTC. Translating gives CASSFHPYGYTF.

A word on this clonotype: The conserved final phenylalanine or tryptophan is absent from the CDR3, which likely points to a read error. The DNA is left out, because the CDR3 cannot be placed on it with certainty; the CDR3 is given as TCRdb lists it. The V gene is TRBV12-3 or TRBV12-4, the J gene TRBJ1-2. With termini counted, the CDR3 has 8 amino acids. The CDR3 loop reads CASSSANY.

This clonotype is labeled hyperexpanded. This chain links TRBV12-3 or TRBV12-4 with TRBJ1-2; D possibly corresponds to TRBD1 (5 bases). V gave up 4 bases and J gave up 4 bases, with 10 bases separating them. The CDR3 spans 13 residues. As DNA, the CDR3 is TGTGCCAGCAGTTACGCAGGGACCTATGGCTACACCTTC. Protein product: CASSYAGTYGYTF.

This clonotype was found a few times. The rearrangement links TRBV12-3 or TRBV12-4 to TRBJ1-2; D is ambiguous. V was cut by 6 bases and J by 4 bases, with 12 bases left in between. The CDR3 sequence is 13 residues long. The CDR3 sequence is CASRGGVSYGYTF. CDR3 nucleotide sequence: TGTGCCAGCAGGGGAGGTGTCTCCTATGGCTACACCTTC.

This clonotype was counted only a few times. The chain is built from TRBV12-3 or TRBV12-4 and TRBJ1-2, with 8 bases that match TRBD1. J was trimmed by 1 base and V by 4 bases; bases with no gene match: 2. The CDR3 is made up of 14 amino acids. CDR3 in amino acids: CASSSGQVNYGYTF. In nucleotides, the CDR3 is TGTGCCAGCAGTTCGGGACAGGTTAACTATGGCTACACCTTC.

The table lists this clonotype with a few counts. V usage is TRBV12-3 or TRBV12-4 and J usage is TRBJ1-2, with 9 bases fitting TRBD1. This CDR3 comprises 14 residues. V was pared by 5 bases and J by 7 bases, with 8 bases of the junction left unmatched. CDR3 sequence reads: CASSPGQGRVGYTF. The CDR3 DNA follows: TGTGCCAGCAGTCCGGGACAGGGTCGCGTTGGCTACACCTTC.

This clonotype was counted between two and nine times. The chain combines TRBV12-3 or TRBV12-4 with TRBJ1-2, with 9 bases identical to TRBD1. Trimming at V came to 4 bases and at J to 7 bases, leaving 7 bases not matched to a gene. CDR3 size: 14 residues. The CDR3 here is CASSYRDRASGYTF. DNA of the CDR3: TGTGCCAGCAGTTACCGGGACAGGGCGAGTGGCTACACCTTC.

The chain uses TRBV12-3 or TRBV12-4 and TRBJ1-2; 9 bases match TRBD1. V trimming: 5 bases; J trimming: 2 bases; junction bases outside the gene matches: 9. The CDR3 totals 16 residues. The CDR3, as DNA: TGTGCCAGCAGTACCGGGACAGGGTATTACAACTATGGCTACACCTTC. It encodes CASSTGTGYYNYGYTF.

The chain combines TRBV12-3 or TRBV12-4 with TRBJ1-2, with D uncertain. CDR3 size: 14 residues. Trimming took off 5 bases at V and 3 bases at J, with 13 bases between the two ends. CDR3 loop: CASSTPDGYYGYTF. The CDR3 nucleotides read TGTGCCAGCAGTACCCCGGACGGCTACTATGGCTACACCTTC.

In this sample, this clonotype turned up a few times. The chain uses TRBV12-3 or TRBV12-4 and TRBJ1-2, with TRBD1 matching over 8 bases. The CDR3 sequence is 13 residues long. The ends lost 6 bases at V and 6 bases at J; junction bases unmatched: 6. The CDR3 DNA sequence: TGTGCCAGCAGGGTGACAGGGGTTGATGGCTACACCTTC. It is translated as CASRVTGVDGYTF.

V usage is TRBV12-3 or TRBV12-4 and J usage is TRBJ1-2; no clear D gene. V was trimmed by 1 base and J by 7 bases, leaving 4 bases between them. The CDR3 runs to 11 residues. For the CDR3, the DNA is TGTGCCAGCAGTTTAGGGACTGGCTACACCTTC. It specifies CASSLGTGYTF.

V usage is TRBV12-3 or TRBV12-4 and J usage is TRBJ1-2; D is uncertain. V lost 5 bases and J 2 bases, leaving 9 bases between the germline ends. CDR3 length: 13 amino acids. The CDR3 DNA reads TGTGCCAGCAGTCCGCAGAGAAACTATGGCTACACCTTC. It translates to CASSPQRNYGYTF.

The chain couples TRBV12-3 or TRBV12-4 to TRBJ1-2, with no clear D. The CDR3 is 14 residues long. Trimming removed 1 base from V and 4 bases from J, with 10 bases in between. The CDR3 DNA is TGTGCCAGCAGTTTAGGAGCTAGCCTCTATGGCTACACCTTC. Encoded protein: CASSLGASLYGYTF.

The V gene is TRBV12-3 or TRBV12-4, the J gene TRBJ1-2; 7 nucleotides agree with TRBD1. The CDR3 has 14 residues. With V trimmed by 7 bases and J by 2 bases, 7 bases remained unmatched. CDR3 in DNA: TGTGCCAGCACCCTAACACAGGGGAACTATGGCTACACCTTC. Translated: CASTLTQGNYGYTF.

Judged by abundance, this clonotype is large. The genes are TRBV12-3 or TRBV12-4 and TRBJ1-2; tentatively, D is TRBD1 (5 bases). This CDR3 has 13 amino acids. The V and J ends lost 5 bases and 1 base respectively, with 8 bases between them. The CDR3 DNA sequence: TGTGCCAGCAGTGTCAGGGTTAACTATGGCTACACCTTC. Amino acid sequence: CASSVRVNYGYTF.

The J gene is TRBJ1-2, the V gene TRBV12-3 or TRBV12-4; D perhaps matches TRBD1 (5 bases). V was shortened by 6 bases and J by 0 bases, with 11 bases between the two germline ends. This CDR3 has 14 amino acids. CDR3 nucleotide sequence: TGTGCCAGCAGCCCGTTGACAGCTAACTATGGCTACACCTTC. It codes for CASSPLTANYGYTF.

This clonotype was seen more than once but under ten times. The chain has TRBV12-3 or TRBV12-4 and TRBJ1-2; no reliable D call. Trimming shortened V by 3 bases and J by 8 bases, and 13 bases separated the two germline ends. The CDR3 totals 13 residues. CDR3 nucleotides: TGTGCCAGCAGTTTCCTGAGCGGCTACGGCTACACCTTC. This sequence encodes CASSFLSGYGYTF.

J is TRBJ1-2 and V is TRBV12-3 or TRBV12-4; unclear D gene. The CDR3 extends over 12 amino acids. V was cut by 6 bases and J by 8 bases, with 13 bases left in between. The CDR3, as DNA: TGTGCCAGCAGAACGACACTCGGAGGCTACACCTTC. It specifies CASRTTLGGYTF.

V usage is TRBV12-3 or TRBV12-4 and J usage is TRBJ1-2, with D hard to call. The length of the CDR3 is 15 residues. V dropped 2 bases and J dropped 7 bases, with 17 bases sitting between them. The CDR3 bases are TGTGCCAGCAGTTTAAGTATGGGTTTTGAGGGTGGCTACACCTTC. Translating gives CASSLSMGFEGGYTF.

Relative to its sample, this clonotype is hyperexpanded. The gene calls are TRBV12-3 or TRBV12-4 and TRBJ1-2; TRBD1 matches 8 bases. V shed 2 bases, J shed 7 bases, and the junction held 3 bases outside the gene matches. The CDR3 sequence is 13 residues long. For the CDR3, the DNA is TGTGCCAGCAGTTTATTGACAGGGGCTGGCTACACCTTC. It specifies CASSLLTGAGYTF.

The J gene is TRBJ1-2, the V gene TRBV12-3 or TRBV12-4, with no clear D. This CDR3 is built from 13 residues. The V and J ends lost 4 bases and 0 bases respectively, with 6 bases between them. The CDR3 DNA follows: TGTGCCAGCAGTTCCGGGCCTAACTATGGCTACACCTTC. This sequence encodes CASSSGPNYGYTF.

The rearrangement joins TRBV12-3 or TRBV12-4 to TRBJ1-2; 10 bases fit TRBD1. V shed 6 bases, J shed 7 bases, and the junction held 8 bases outside the gene matches. This CDR3 is 14 amino acids long. CDR3 region: CASRGTGVPSGYTF. The CDR3 bases are TGTGCCAGCAGAGGGACAGGGGTCCCCAGTGGCTACACCTTC.

This chain joins TRBV12-3 or TRBV12-4 and TRBJ1-2; D is uncertain. The V gene lost 6 bases and the J gene lost 2 bases, with 4 bases spanning the gap. This CDR3 spans 11 amino acids. The DNA for the CDR3 is TGTGCCAGCAGATCCAACTATGGCTACACCTTC. This gives the protein CASRSNYGYTF.

This clonotype was detected only a few times. The rearrangement joins TRBV12-3 or TRBV12-4 to TRBJ1-2; D is uncertain. This CDR3 comprises 13 residues. Trimming stripped 3 bases from V and 2 bases from J, with 7 bases between. The CDR3 here is CASSLGRNYGYTF. The CDR3, as DNA: TGTGCCAGCAGTTTGGGCAGGAACTATGGCTACACCTTC.

This clonotype is judged large. V gene TRBV12-3 or TRBV12-4 combines with J gene TRBJ1-2; D not resolved. The CDR3 is 14 amino acids. Trimming took 3 bases from V and 0 from J, leaving 8 bases between them. The CDR3 region has the DNA TGTGCCAGCAGTTTCTCTCGGTCTAACTATGGCTACACCTTC. Protein: CASSFSRSNYGYTF.

The chain is built from TRBV12-3 or TRBV12-4 and TRBJ1-2; no definite D call. The CDR3 runs to 11 residues. Trimming left V 8 bases short and J 5 bases short, with 9 bases between. The CDR3: CASSMNYGYTF. The CDR3 DNA is TGTGCCAGCTCCATGAATTATGGCTACACCTTC.

In this sample, this clonotype is large (0.1 to 1%). The V and J genes are TRBV12-3 or TRBV12-4 and TRBJ1-2; D is ambiguous. V was clipped by 2 bases and J by 4 bases, with 11 bases between them. The CDR3 covers 14 residues. The CDR3 nucleotides are TGTGCCAGCAGTTTATCTGGGAGAGGCTATGGCTACACCTTC. Its translation: CASSLSGRGYGYTF.

The chain links TRBV12-3 or TRBV12-4 to TRBJ1-2, with a weak D call TRBD1 (6 bases). This CDR3 comprises 12 residues. Deletions cut 10 bases from V and 8 bases from J, with 17 bases between. This CDR3 reads CATSGRGEGYTF. CDR3 nucleotide sequence: TGTGCCACGAGCGGCAGGGGTGAGGGCTACACCTTC.

By share, this clonotype counts as medium-sized. This chain links TRBV12-3 or TRBV12-4 with TRBJ1-2, with TRBD1 identical over 8 bases. Germline trimming cut 6 bases from V and 5 bases from J; bases unmatched to any gene: 5. The CDR3 spans 13 residues. The CDR3 DNA follows: TGTGCCAGCAGCCAGACAGGGGAGTATGGCTACACCTTC. Translated: CASSQTGEYGYTF.

This clonotype was counted a few times. The chain recombines TRBV12-3 or TRBV12-4 with TRBJ1-2, with 7 bases matching TRBD1. Germline trimming cut 3 bases from V and 4 bases from J; bases unmatched to any gene: 2. The CDR3 has 13 amino acids. CDR3: CASSFGQAYGYTF. The CDR3 DNA reads as TGTGCCAGCAGTTTCGGACAGGCCTATGGCTACACCTTC.